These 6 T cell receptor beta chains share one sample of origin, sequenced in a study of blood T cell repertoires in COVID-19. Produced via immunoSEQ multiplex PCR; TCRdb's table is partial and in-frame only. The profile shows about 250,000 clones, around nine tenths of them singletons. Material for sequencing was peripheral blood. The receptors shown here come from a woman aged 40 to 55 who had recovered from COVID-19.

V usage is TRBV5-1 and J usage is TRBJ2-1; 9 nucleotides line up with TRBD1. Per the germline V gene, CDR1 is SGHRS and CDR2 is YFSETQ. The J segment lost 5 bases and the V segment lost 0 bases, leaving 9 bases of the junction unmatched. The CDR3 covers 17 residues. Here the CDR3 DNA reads TGCGCCAGCAGCTTGGGGTTAGGGGGGACAGGGAACAATGAGCAGTTCTTC. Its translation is CASSLGLGGTGNNEQFF.

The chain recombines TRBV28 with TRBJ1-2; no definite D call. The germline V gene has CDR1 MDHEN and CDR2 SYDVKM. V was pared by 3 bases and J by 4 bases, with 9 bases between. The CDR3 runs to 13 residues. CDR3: CASSFAATYGYTF. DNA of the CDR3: TGTGCCAGCAGTTTTGCTGCTACCTATGGCTACACCTTC.

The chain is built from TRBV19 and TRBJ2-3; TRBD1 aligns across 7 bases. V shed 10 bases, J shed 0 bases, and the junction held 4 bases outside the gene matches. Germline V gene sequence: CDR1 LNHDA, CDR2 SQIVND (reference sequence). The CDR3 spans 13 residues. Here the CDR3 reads CATRDSSTDTQYF. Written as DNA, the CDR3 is TGTGCCACCAGGGACAGTAGCACAGATACGCAGTATTTT.

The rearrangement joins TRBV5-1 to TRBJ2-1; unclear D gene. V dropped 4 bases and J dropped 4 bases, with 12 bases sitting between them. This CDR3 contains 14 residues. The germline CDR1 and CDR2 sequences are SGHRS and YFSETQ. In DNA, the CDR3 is TGCGCCAGCAGCCTACTTACCTCATACAATGAGCAGTTCTTC. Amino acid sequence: CASSLLTSYNEQFF.

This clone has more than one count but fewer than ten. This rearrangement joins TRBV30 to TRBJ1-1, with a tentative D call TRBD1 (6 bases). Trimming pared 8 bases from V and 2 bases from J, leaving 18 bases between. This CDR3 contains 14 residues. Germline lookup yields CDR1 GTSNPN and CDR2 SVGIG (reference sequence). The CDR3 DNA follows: TGTGCCGGCAGGCATGGGGGCCCCAACACTGAAGCTTTCTTT. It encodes CAGRHGGPNTEAFF.

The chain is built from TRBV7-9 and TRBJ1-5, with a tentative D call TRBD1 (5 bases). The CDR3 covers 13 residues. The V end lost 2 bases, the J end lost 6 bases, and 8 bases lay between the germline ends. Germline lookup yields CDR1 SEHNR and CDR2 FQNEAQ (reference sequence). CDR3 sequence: CASSLSGGQPQHF. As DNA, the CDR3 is TGTGCCAGCAGCTTATCCGGGGGTCAGCCCCAGCATTTT.